Shown below are 7 T cell receptor beta chains from a single sample sequenced in a study of cytomegalovirus exposure and HLA in healthy donors. Primers included in the PCR were 60 Vbeta and 13 Jbeta primers. The protocol was immunoSEQ multiplex PCR, while the TCRdb copy is restricted to in-frame clones and leaves out a portion. The sample includes about 130,000 clones, 75% to 90% seen only once; the top ten take around 3.3%. Sequencing used PBMCs. The source of these receptors is a male donor in good health and CMV-seronegative.

This clone was seen a few times. The J gene is TRBJ2-3, the V gene TRBV5-1, with TRBD2 matching 7 bases. The CDR3 totals 14 residues. CDR1 SGHRS and CDR2 YFSETQ come from the germline V gene. Trimming removed 4 bases from V and 6 bases from J; junction bases left unmatched: 8. The DNA of the CDR3 is TGCGCCAGCAGCCCTGGATGGGAGGGGGATACGCAGTATTTT. The encoded protein is CASSPGWEGDTQYF.

The rearrangement joins TRBV19 to TRBJ1-3, with 9 bases fitting TRBD1. With V trimmed by 9 bases and J by 0 bases, 12 bases remained unmatched. The CDR3 consists of 17 residues. Germline CDR1 LNHDA, CDR2 SQIVND (reference sequence). CDR3 region: CASTPGQGLPSGNTIYF. The CDR3 nucleotides read TGTGCCAGCACCCCGGGACAGGGACTTCCCTCTGGAAACACCATATATTTT.

The V call is TRBV10-3, the J call TRBJ2-7, with 10 bases lining up with TRBD2. After removal of 9 bases from V and 4 bases from J, the junction contained 6 bases not matched to a gene. The CDR3 is 13 residues long. Germline values: CDR1 ENHRY, CDR2 SYGVKD. The CDR3 is CAIAGGPGYEQYF. For the CDR3, the DNA is TGTGCCATAGCGGGAGGGCCGGGTTACGAGCAGTACTTC.

J is TRBJ1-2 and V is TRBV4-1; maybe TRBD1 (6 bases). V lost 3 bases and J lost 4, with 18 bases in between. Germline CDR1 and CDR2: MGHRA and YSYEKL. CDR3 length: 16 residues. The CDR3 nucleotides read TGCGCCAGCAGCCATTTTTTTCTAGACAGGCCCTATGGCTACACCTTC. This translates into CASSHFFLDRPYGYTF.

The chain recombines TRBV21-1 with TRBJ2-7; the listed D gene, TRBD2, was not tested against the DNA. TRBV21-1 is shown as a pseudogene. The CDR3 has 14 residues. CDR3 residues: CASSKAPGVGEQYF. The CDR3 coding sequence is TGTGCCAGCAGCAAAGCGCCCGGGGTGGGGGAGCAGTACTTC.

The chain recombines TRBV27 with TRBJ1-5; D might be TRBD1 (6 bases). Per germline, CDR1 MNHEY and CDR2 SMNVEV (reference sequence). Trimming pared 4 bases from V and 7 bases from J, leaving 14 bases between. This CDR3 comprises 14 residues. The CDR3 region is CASSYRDPGQPQHF. CDR3 coding DNA: TGTGCCAGCAGTTACAGGGACCCCGGACAGCCCCAGCATTTT.

The table lists this clone with a count of one. The V call is TRBV5-1, the J call TRBJ2-5; 11 bases fit TRBD2. V shed 0 bases, J shed 3 bases, and the junction held 7 bases outside the gene matches. Germline loops: CDR1 SGHRS, CDR2 YFSETQ. The CDR3 covers 17 residues. In nucleotides, the CDR3 is TGCGCCAGCAGCTTGGCCTTAGCGGGAGGGCCCGAAGAGACCCAGTACTTC. It is translated as CASSLALAGGPEETQYF.